This T cell receptor (beta chain) appears in the sequencing data of a study of response to subunit inactivated influenza vaccine. General study findings and limits: Authors suggested few new T cells are recruited by each seasonal influenza vaccination.

From the RT-PCR reads, TCRdb called clonotypes with MiXCR, one entry per CDR3 protein. The repertoire holds some 520,000 distinct CDR3 sequences, with 15% to 20% as singletons. A note on this clonotype: Its antigen is not known.

Germline lookup yields CDR1 DFQATT and CDR2 SNEGSKA (reference sequence). V shed 4 bases and J shed 5 bases, with 11 bases lying between them. The CDR3 loop spans 12 amino acids. The sequenced sample was CD4+ T cells sorted from PBMCs, obtained less than 30 months after vaccination. This TCR came from a man between 50 and 75 years old who received an inactivated influenza vaccine. The genes are TRBV20-1 and TRBJ2-5, with D hard to call. This chain's CDR3 is CSATPLRETQYF. The DNA of the CDR3 is TGCAGTGCTACCCCACTCCGGGAGACCCAGTACTTC.